The TCR beta chain under discussion was sequenced for a study of blood T cell repertoires in COVID-19. Overall study: Sites across the United States, Italy and Spain contributed samples from acute and convalescent COVID-19.

Assay used: immunoSEQ multiplex PCR; TCRdb lists only in-frame clones, some missing. The table records about 75,000 clones, about nine tenths of them present only once. Germline V gene sequence: CDR1 MNHEY, CDR2 SVGAGI. The length of the CDR3 is 15 residues. Germline trimming cut 4 bases from V and 1 base from J; bases unmatched to any gene: 3. The chain carries TRBV6-5 and TRBJ1-1; TRBD1 aligns across 10 bases. This clonotype originated in a human donor in a cohort sampled during active COVID-19. The source material was peripheral blood. The CDR3 coding sequence is TGTGCCAGCAGTTCCGACAGGGGGCAGAACACTGAAGCTTTCTTT. It encodes CASSSDRGQNTEAFF.